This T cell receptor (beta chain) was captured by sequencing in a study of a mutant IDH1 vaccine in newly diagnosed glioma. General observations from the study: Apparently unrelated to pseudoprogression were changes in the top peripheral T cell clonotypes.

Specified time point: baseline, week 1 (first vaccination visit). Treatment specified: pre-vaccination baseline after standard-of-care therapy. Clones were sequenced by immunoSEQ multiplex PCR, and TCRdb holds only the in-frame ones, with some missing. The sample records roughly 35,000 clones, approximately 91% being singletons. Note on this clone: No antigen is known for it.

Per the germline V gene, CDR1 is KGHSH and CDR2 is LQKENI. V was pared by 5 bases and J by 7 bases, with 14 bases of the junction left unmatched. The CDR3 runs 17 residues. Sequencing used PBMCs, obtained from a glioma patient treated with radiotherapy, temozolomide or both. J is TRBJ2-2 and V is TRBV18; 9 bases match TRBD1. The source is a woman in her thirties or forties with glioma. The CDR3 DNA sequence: TGTGCCAGCTCATCCGCGGGGACAGGGTCGACCGGCGGGGAGCTGTTTTTT. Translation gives CASSSAGTGSTGGELFF.